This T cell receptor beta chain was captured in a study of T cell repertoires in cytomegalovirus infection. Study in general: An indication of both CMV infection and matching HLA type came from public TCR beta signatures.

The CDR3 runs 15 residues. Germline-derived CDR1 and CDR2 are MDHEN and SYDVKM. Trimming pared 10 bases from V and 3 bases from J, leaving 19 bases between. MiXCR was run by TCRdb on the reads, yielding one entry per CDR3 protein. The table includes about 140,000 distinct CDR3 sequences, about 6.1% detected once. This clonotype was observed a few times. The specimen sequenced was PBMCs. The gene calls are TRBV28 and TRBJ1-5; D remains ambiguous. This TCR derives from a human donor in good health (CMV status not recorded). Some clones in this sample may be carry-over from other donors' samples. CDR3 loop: CANSPGLENNQPQHF. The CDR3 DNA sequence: TGTGCCAACAGCCCTGGTTTAGAAAACAATCAGCCCCAGCATTTT.